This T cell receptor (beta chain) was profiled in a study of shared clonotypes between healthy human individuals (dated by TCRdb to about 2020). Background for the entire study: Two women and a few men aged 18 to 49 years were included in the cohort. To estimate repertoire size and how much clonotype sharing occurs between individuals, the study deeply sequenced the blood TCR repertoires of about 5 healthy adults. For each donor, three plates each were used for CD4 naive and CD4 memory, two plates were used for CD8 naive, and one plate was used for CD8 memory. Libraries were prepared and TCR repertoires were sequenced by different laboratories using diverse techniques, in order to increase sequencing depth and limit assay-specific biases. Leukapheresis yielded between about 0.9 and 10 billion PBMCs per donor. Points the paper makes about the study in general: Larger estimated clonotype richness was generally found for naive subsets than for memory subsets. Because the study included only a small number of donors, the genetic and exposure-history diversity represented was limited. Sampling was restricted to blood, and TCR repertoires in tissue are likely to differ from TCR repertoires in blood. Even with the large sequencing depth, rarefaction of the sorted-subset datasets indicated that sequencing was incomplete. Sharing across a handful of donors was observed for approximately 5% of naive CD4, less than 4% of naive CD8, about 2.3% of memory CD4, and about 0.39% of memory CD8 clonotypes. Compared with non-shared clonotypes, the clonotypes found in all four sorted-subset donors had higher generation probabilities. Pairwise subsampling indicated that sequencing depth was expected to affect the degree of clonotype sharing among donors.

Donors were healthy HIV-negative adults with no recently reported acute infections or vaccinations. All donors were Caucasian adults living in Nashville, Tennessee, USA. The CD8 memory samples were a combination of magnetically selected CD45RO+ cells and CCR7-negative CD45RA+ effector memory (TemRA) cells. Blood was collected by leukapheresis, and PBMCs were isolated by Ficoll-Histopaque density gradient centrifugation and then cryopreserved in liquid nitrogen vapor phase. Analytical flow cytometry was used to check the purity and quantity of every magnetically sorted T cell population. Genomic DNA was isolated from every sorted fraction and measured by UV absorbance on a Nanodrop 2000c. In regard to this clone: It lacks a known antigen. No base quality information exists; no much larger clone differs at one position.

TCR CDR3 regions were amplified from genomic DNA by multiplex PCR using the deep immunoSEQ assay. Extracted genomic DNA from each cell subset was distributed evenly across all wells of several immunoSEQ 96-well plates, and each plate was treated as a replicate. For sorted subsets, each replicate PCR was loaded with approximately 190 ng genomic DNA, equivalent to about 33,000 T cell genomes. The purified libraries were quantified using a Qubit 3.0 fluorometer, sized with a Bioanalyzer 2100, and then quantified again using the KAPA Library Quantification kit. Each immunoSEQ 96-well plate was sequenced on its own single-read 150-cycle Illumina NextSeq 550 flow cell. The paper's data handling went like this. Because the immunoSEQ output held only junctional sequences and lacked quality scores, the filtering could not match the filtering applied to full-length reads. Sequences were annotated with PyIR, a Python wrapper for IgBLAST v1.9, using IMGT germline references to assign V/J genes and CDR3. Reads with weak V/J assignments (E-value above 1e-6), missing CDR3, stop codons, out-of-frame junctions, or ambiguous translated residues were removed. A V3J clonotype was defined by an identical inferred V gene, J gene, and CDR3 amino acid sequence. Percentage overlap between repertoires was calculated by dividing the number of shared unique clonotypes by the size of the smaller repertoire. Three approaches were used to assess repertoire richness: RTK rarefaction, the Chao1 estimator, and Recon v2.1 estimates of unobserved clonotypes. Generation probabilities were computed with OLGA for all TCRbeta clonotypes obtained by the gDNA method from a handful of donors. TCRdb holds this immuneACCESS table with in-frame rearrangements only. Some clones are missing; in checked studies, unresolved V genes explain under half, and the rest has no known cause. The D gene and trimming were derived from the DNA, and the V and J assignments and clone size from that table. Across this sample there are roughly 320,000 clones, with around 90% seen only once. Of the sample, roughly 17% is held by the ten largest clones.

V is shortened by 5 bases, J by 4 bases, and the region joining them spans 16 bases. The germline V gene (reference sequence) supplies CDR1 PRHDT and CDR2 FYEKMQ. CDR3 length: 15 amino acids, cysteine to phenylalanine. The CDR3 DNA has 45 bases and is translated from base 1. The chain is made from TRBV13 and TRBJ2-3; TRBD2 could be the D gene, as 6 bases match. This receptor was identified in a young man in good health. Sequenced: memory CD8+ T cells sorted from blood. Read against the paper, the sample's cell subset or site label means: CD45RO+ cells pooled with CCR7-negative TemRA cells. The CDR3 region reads CASSLGTPRADTQYF. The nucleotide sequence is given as TGTGCCAGCAGCCTGGGGACTCCACGGGCAGATACGCAGTATTTT.